This is a list of T cell receptor beta chains from one sample in a study of cytomegalovirus exposure and HLA in healthy donors. The method was immunoSEQ multiplex PCR; TCRdb's version includes in-frame clones alone and lacks a portion of them. Seen here are fewer than 250,000 clones, around 83% observed once, and the top ten hold approximately 1.7%. Sequenced: PBMCs. The source is a man aged 40-50 years in good health and CMV-seropositive. The CDR3 runs from the conserved cysteine through the conserved F or W. A D gene is named only where the DNA matches it firmly. Not every row has a clone size; where given, it reads once, few, many or a size class.

CDR3 protein,CDR3 DNA,clone size,CDR3 length,J gene,V gene,D gene
CASSFGTAYNYGYTF,TGTGCCAGCAGCTTCGGGACAGCCTATAACTATGGCTACACCTTC,-,15,TRBJ1-2,TRBV5-4,TRBD1
CASSLFSSGENNEQFF,TGTGCCAGCAGCTTGTTCTCTAGCGGAGAAAACAATGAGCAGTTCTTC,-,16,TRBJ2-1,TRBV11-2,TRBD2
CASSLSGTGGSGELFF,TGTGCCAGCAGCCTATCCGGGACAGGGGGTAGCGGGGAGCTGTTTTTT,-,16,TRBJ2-2,TRBV28,TRBD1
CSAQGWDEQYF,TGCAGCGCTCAGGGGTGGGACGAGCAGTACTTC,-,11,TRBJ2-7,TRBV29-1,-
CAIRPGLAGGSTGELFF,TGTGCCATCAGGCCGGGACTAGCGGGGGGGAGTACCGGGGAGCTGTTTTTT,-,17,TRBJ2-2,TRBV10-3,TRBD2
CASSQRIASGTDTQYF,TGTGCCAGCAGCCAACGCATTGCTAGCGGTACAGATACGCAGTATTTT,-,16,TRBJ2-3,TRBV28,TRBD2
CASSRQPTYEQYF,TGTGCCAGCAGCCGACAACCCACCTACGAGCAGTACTTC,-,13,TRBJ2-7,TRBV14,-
CASSQVGVDADTQYF,TGTGCCAGCAGCCAAGTAGGGGTCGATGCAGATACGCAGTATTTT,-,15,TRBJ2-3,TRBV14,-
CASRGQGGYGYTF,TGTGCCAGCAGGGGACAGGGGGGCTATGGCTACACCTTC,-,13,TRBJ1-2,TRBV2,TRBD1
CASSIQAGAYEQYF,TGTGCCAGCAGTATACAAGCGGGGGCCTACGAGCAGTACTTC,-,14,TRBJ2-7,TRBV6-6,TRBD2
CASSYEQMNTEAFF,TGTGCCAGCAGTTACGAGCAAATGAACACTGAAGCTTTCTTT,-,14,TRBJ1-1,TRBV6-5,-
CASSLSGVQPQHF,TGTGCCAGTAGTTTGAGTGGTGTTCAGCCCCAGCATTTT,-,13,TRBJ1-5,TRBV19,-
CASSIGGVGGYTF,TGTGCCAGTAGTATTGGCGGGGTAGGTGGCTACACCTTC,-,13,TRBJ1-2,TRBV19,-
CASRWTSGSSSEQYF,TGTGCCAGCAGGTGGACTAGCGGGAGTTCTTCCGAGCAGTACTTC,-,15,TRBJ2-7,TRBV2,TRBD2
CASSYGYRGTEAFF,TGTGCCAGCAGTTACGGCTACAGGGGCACTGAAGCTTTCTTT,-,14,TRBJ1-1,TRBV6-5,TRBD1
CASSETPSEVYEQYF,TGTGCCAGCAGTGAAACTCCTAGCGAAGTCTACGAGCAGTACTTC,-,15,TRBJ2-7,TRBV6-1,-
CASSADYEQYF,TGCGCCAGCAGTGCTGATTACGAGCAGTACTTC,once,11,TRBJ2-7,TRBV10-2,-
CSVGGQGNSGTEAFF,TGCAGCGTGGGGGGACAGGGGAATTCGGGCACTGAAGCTTTCTTT,-,15,TRBJ1-1,TRBV29-1,TRBD1
CASSQAGDSYEQYF,TGTGCCAGCAGCCAAGCAGGGGACTCCTACGAGCAGTACTTC,once,14,TRBJ2-7,TRBV4-2,-
CASSIGGTANTEAFF,TGTGCCAGTAGTATAGGAGGGACAGCGAACACTGAAGCTTTCTTT,-,15,TRBJ1-1,TRBV19,TRBD1
CASRHKGFEQYF,TGTGCCAGCAGGCACAAGGGGTTCGAGCAGTACTTC,few,12,TRBJ2-7,TRBV6-6,-
CASSKRQGARGYTF,TGTGCCAGCAGCAAACGGCAGGGGGCGCGTGGCTACACCTTC,-,14,TRBJ1-2,TRBV21-1,-
CASRGTGDTEAFF,TGTGCCAGCAGGGGGACAGGGGACACTGAAGCTTTCTTT,-,13,TRBJ1-1,TRBV2,TRBD1
CASSSTGAVADTQYF,TGCGCCAGCAGCTCGACAGGGGCGGTAGCAGATACGCAGTATTTT,-,15,TRBJ2-3,TRBV4-1,TRBD1
CASSEPEAYGYTF,TGTGCCAGCAGTGAACCCGAGGCCTATGGCTACACCTTC,-,13,TRBJ1-2,TRBV6-1,-
CAWSVPGGSNEKLFF,TGTGCCTGGAGCGTCCCAGGGGGTAGTAATGAAAAACTGTTTTTT,-,15,TRBJ1-4,TRBV30,TRBD1
CASSAIGSGGIEQFF,TGTGCCAGCAGCGCCATAGGGTCGGGCGGGATTGAGCAGTTCTTC,once,15,TRBJ2-1,TRBV7-2,-
CASSLDPASSYNEQFF,TGTGCCAGCAGCTTGGACCCCGCGAGCTCCTACAATGAGCAGTTCTTC,-,16,TRBJ2-1,TRBV5-4,-
CASSLYPHRTGIITDTQYF,TGTGCCAGCAGCTTGTATCCCCACCGGACAGGGATTATCACAGATACGCAGTATTTT,-,19,TRBJ2-3,TRBV7-2,TRBD1
CASSSVVQGSTDTQYF,TGTGCCAGCAGCTCCGTCGTACAGGGTTCCACGGATACGCAGTATTTT,-,16,TRBJ2-3,TRBV7-9,-
CASSLRHRGDTQYF,TGTGCCAGCAGCTTGCGACACAGGGGGGATACGCAGTATTTT,-,14,TRBJ2-3,TRBV5-6,TRBD1